This T cell receptor (beta chain) was retrieved from a study of PD-L1 blockade in urothelial cancer. Across the study: Investigators checked blood 3 weeks (second dose) and 6 weeks after treatment start.

Patient disease was locally advanced or metastatic urothelial carcinoma. V dropped 5 bases and J dropped 6; count of bases not matched to a gene: 5. The CDR3 runs 14 residues. CDR1 is LGHNA and CDR2 is YNFKEQ in the germline V gene. Produced via immunoSEQ multiplex PCR; TCRdb's table is partial and in-frame only. This sample has about 42,000 clones, with about four fifths found just once. This receptor was obtained from a man aged 70 or older with urothelial cancer. The material was PBMCs, obtained around atezolizumab (anti-PD-L1) treatment. This sequence joins TRBV4-2 and TRBJ2-1; 9 bases line up with TRBD2. The CDR3 sequence: CASSKTSGFNEQFF. As DNA, the CDR3 is TGTGCCAGCAGCAAGACTAGCGGATTCAATGAGCAGTTCTTC.